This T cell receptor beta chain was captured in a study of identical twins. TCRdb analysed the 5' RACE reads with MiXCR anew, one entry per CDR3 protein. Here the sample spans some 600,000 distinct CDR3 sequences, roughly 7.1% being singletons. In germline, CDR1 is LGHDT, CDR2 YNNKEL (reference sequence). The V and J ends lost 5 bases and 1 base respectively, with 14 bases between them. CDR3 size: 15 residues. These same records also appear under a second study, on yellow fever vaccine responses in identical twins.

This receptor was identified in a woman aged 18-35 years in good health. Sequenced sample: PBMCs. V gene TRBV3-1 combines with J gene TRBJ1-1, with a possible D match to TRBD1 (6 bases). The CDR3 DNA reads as TGTGCCAGCAGCGTTCACCCACAGGGGAACACTGAAGCTTTCTTT. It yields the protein CASSVHPQGNTEAFF.